This TCR beta chain appears in the sequencing data of a study of blood T cell repertoires in COVID-19. TCRdb keeps only in-frame clones here, not all; method: immunoSEQ multiplex PCR. The data show roughly 140,000 clones, 84% seen once. There are 18 residues in the CDR3. This clone was recorded once. The clonotype comes from a woman in her fifties or sixties in a cohort sampled during active or convalescent COVID-19. Material for sequencing was peripheral blood. This chain uses TRBV21-1 with TRBJ2-1; the table calls TRBD1, which could not be checked here. TRBV21-1 is recorded as a pseudogene. CDR3 sequence (DNA): TGTGCCAGCAGCAAAGCGCTTTCTCCCGGGACAGGGCCCCCCGAGCAGTTCTTC. This sequence encodes CASSKALSPGTGPPEQFF.